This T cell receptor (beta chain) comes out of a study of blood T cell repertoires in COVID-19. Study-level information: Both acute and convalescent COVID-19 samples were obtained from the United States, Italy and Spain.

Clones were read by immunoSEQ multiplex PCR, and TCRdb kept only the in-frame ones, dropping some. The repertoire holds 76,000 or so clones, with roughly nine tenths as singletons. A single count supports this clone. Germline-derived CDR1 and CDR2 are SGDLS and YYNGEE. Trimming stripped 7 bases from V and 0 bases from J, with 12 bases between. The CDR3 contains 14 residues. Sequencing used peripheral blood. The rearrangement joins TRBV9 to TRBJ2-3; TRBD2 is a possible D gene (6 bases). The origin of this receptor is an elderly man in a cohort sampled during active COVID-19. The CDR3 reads CASGGTFSTDTQYF. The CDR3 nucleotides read TGTGCCAGCGGAGGGACTTTTAGCACAGATACGCAGTATTTT. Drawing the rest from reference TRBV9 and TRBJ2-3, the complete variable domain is DSGVTQTPKHLITATGQRVTLRCSPRSGDLSVYWYQQSLDQGLQFLIQYYNGEERAKGNILERFSAQQFPDLHSELNLSSLELGDSALYFCASGGTFSTDTQYFGPGTRLTVL.